This record looks at one T cell receptor (beta chain) sequence and its context. Other DNA sequences within the sample encode an identical CDR3. Assay: immunoSEQ multiplex PCR; the TCRdb copy retains only in-frame clones and omits some. The sample lists about 2.1 million clones; approximately 92% were seen once. CDR3 length: 12 residues. Germline CDR1 is SGDLS and CDR2 is YYNGEE. The ends were cut back, 3 bases at V and 0 bases at J, with 4 bases in the middle. This sample was included in a study of shared clonotypes between healthy human individuals. Naive CD8 cells lacked CD45RO and underwent positive selection for CCR7, leaving out terminally differentiated effector memory CD45RA+ cells.

Sequencing was done on a sample of naive CD8+ T cells from PBMCs. This chain connects TRBV9 to TRBJ2-7; no clear D gene. The receptor was derived from a man between 18 and 35 years old in good health. Some clones in this sample may be carry-over from other donors' samples. In DNA, the CDR3 is TGTGCCAGCAGCGAAAACTCCTACGAGCAGTACTTC. Its translation is CASSENSYEQYF.